This TCR beta chain originates from a study of blood T cell repertoires in COVID-19. Study details: COVID-19 samples, acute and convalescent, were from the United States, Italy and Spain. Sources were T cells, B-cell-depleted T cells, or PBMCs; the material itself was cDNA or gDNA.

The germline V gene has CDR1 WSHSY and CDR2 SAAADI. The V segment lost 8 bases and the J segment 5 bases; nucleotides outside the gene matches: 10. CDR3 length equals 14 residues. In the authors' methods: The authors estimated nucleated cell counts from reference gene primer amplification. TCRdb keeps only in-frame clones here, not all; method: immunoSEQ multiplex PCR. The V and J calls and clone size are taken from that table; D and trimming were inferred from the DNA. The sample consists of more than 200,000 clones, about 90% of them appearing once. Cohort assignment relied on participant-reported clinical history.

The chain couples TRBV10-2 to TRBJ2-7, with 9 bases identical to TRBD1. The clonotype originates from a woman in her 30s with acute COVID-19. Sequencing was carried out using PBMCs or T cells enriched from blood (not recorded which). The CDR3 loop reads CASETGGLAHEQYF. In DNA form, the CDR3 reads TGCGCCAGCGAGACAGGGGGGCTGGCCCACGAGCAGTACTTC.